This paragraph reports one TCR beta chain. This may be a read error: a much more frequent sequence differs by one nucleotide. The data derive from a study of blood T cells in healthy people across ages. Together with a sample-barcoded 5' primer, a J-beta primer mix was included in a second PCR lasting about 7 to 11 cycles. Using its own MiXCR run on the 5' RACE reads, TCRdb lists one record per CDR3 protein. Of about 810,000 distinct CDR3 sequences listed, approximately 35% are singletons. The TCR originated in a man younger than 30 in good health. Sequenced sample: blood.

For the CDR3, the DNA is TGCGCCAGCAGCTGGGAGCCGACGGAGACCCAGTACTTC. The encoded protein is CASSWEPTETQYF. The chain joins TRBV5-1 to TRBJ2-7, with D perhaps TRBD2 (5 bases). TRBJ2-5 matches the DNA end more closely, so the J call is doubtful. Germline loops: CDR1 SGHRS, CDR2 YFSETQ. This CDR3 has 13 amino acids.